The TCR beta chain described here comes from a study of blood T cell repertoires in COVID-19 (dated by TCRdb to 2018 to 2021). Background for the entire study: Collaborator samples came from the United States, Italy and Spain and covered acute and convalescent phases of COVID-19. The repertoires were released in a freely available public database intended as a resource for research on the immune response to SARS-CoV-2. Where HLA class I and class II types were available, the types were taken from metadata supplied by the sample provider, not from assay-based typing. The dataset comprised deeply sampled blood TCRbeta repertoires from subjects exposed to, actively infected with, or recovered from COVID-19. Samples were obtained from the ongoing ImmuneRACE study (first 160 participants) and from over a thousand subjects provided by 6 global collaborators. The sample metadata nearly always contained a de-identified subject ID, COVID-19 status, age in years and sex. The material from the prospective study consisted of cDNA or gDNA derived from T cells, B-cell-depleted T cells, or PBMCs. Study-wide findings and limitations: The quantity of clinical and demographic metadata differed by source and by participant and was supplied without curation.

From the cysteine through the phenylalanine, the CDR3 covers 11 amino acids. Only the CDR3 region is kept as DNA, spanning 33 bases read in frame from base 1. V gives up 0 bases and J gives up 8 bases, and the segment between their germline ends measures 4 bases. The germline V gene (reference sequence) provides CDR1 LNHDA and CDR2 SQIVND. TCRbeta CDR3 regions were amplified from genomic DNA by means of the immunoSEQ Assay, a bias-controlled multiplex PCR. The original methods were these. Nucleated cell counts per sample were estimated from amplification of reference gene primers within the assay. Sequence reads were collapsed and filtered to measure the absolute abundance of every unique TCRbeta CDR3 rearrangement. For each sample, productive Simpson clonality was calculated as the square root of Simpson's diversity index across productive rearrangements. The immuneACCESS repertoire file appears here via TCRdb, limited to in-frame rearrangements. These files lack a portion of the clones; in checked studies, under half of the deficit traces to unresolved V genes, and the cause of the others is not known. V and J calls and clone size are as listed in that table; D and trimming were resolved from the DNA. The sample table lists around 270,000 clones, about 89% of them with a count of one. The ten largest clones represent 4.6% of the sample.

With regard to this clone: Its antigen is unknown. No clone much larger than this one lies a single base away; base qualities are absent.

Each collaborating institution followed its own protocols to collect whole blood in K2EDTA tubes. For TCRbeta analysis, collaborator samples were shipped as frozen whole blood, as isolated PBMCs, or as DNA extracted from either sample type. This receptor chain uses TRBV19 and TRBJ1-1, with no D gene named confidently. The sample taken for sequencing was peripheral blood. The source is a man aged 35-49 years with acute or convalescent COVID-19. Here is the DNA: TGTGCCAGTAGTATAGAAACAGAAGCTTTCTTT. Protein translation: CASSIETEAFF.